A selection of T cell receptor beta chains follows, all from one sample in a study of shared T cell receptors in the human thymus. Profiled with immunoSEQ multiplex PCR; TCRdb holds only in-frame clones, not every one. Of hundreds of thousands of clones listed, around 87% are singletons. Another study also made use of these data, one on human thymus T cells.

Sample: thymocytes. The receptors here all came from a boy younger than two with a congenital heart defect. Each CDR3 is given with its conserved first and last residue. The D gene is left open where the match is weak. A clone size is listed for some rows: how often the clone was seen (once, few, many), or a class if it is expanded.

TRBJ2-7,TRBV4-3,TRBD2,-,CASSPGARGGDYEQYF,TGCGCCAGCAGCCCGGGGGCACGGGGGGGAGACTACGAGCAGTACTTC
TRBJ1-2,TRBV7-2,TRBD1,-,CASSPGDRAAHGYTF,TGTGCCAGCAGCCCGGGGGACAGGGCGGCCCATGGCTACACCTTC
TRBJ2-5,TRBV28,TRBD1,-,CASSFFPIRGQGYPGETQYF,TGTGCCAGCAGTTTTTTCCCCATCCGAGGACAGGGCTACCCCGGGGAGACCCAGTACTTC
TRBJ1-1,TRBV4-2,TRBD1,-,CASSQKGQGKGNTEAFF,TGTGCCAGCAGCCAAAAAGGACAGGGGAAGGGGAACACTGAAGCTTTCTTT
TRBJ1-2,TRBV28,-,-,CASSPQPGTLNGYTF,TGTGCCAGCAGTCCCCAGCCCGGGACATTGAATGGCTACACCTTC
TRBJ2-1,TRBV9,-,-,CASSPRTVGEQFF,TGTGCCAGCAGCCCACGGACAGTCGGTGAGCAGTTCTTC
TRBJ1-1,TRBV10-2,-,-,CASDSRGATEAFF,TGCGCCAGCGATTCCAGGGGAGCCACTGAAGCTTTCTTT
TRBJ2-7,TRBV5-1,-,once,CASSLPSPSYEQYF,TGCGCCAGCAGCTTGCCTAGTCCTTCCTACGAGCAGTACTTC
TRBJ1-2,TRBV19,-,-,CASSPVSTGDYGYTF,TGTGCCAGTAGTCCGGTCTCGACAGGAGACTATGGCTACACCTTC
TRBJ1-2,TRBV6-4,TRBD1,-,CASSKSGTASNYGYTF,TGTGCCAGCAGTAAATCCGGGACAGCATCTAACTATGGCTACACCTTC
TRBJ1-3,TRBV4-2,-,-,CASSTGRGSSGNTIYF,TGTGCCAGCAGCACCGGACGGGGGAGCTCTGGAAACACCATATATTTT